The rows below give T cell receptor beta chains drawn from one sample of a study of blood T cell repertoires in COVID-19. The method was immunoSEQ multiplex PCR; TCRdb's version includes in-frame clones alone and lacks a portion of them. The sample carries some 160,000 clones, roughly 77% recorded once. The specimen was peripheral blood. These receptors all come from a man in his 60s with acute or convalescent COVID-19. The CDR3 runs from the conserved cysteine through the conserved F or W. D genes are given only for firm matches. Size is omitted from some rows. Given values are once, few, many or a class for expanded clones.

v_call	d_call	j_call	cdr3_length	clone_size	cdr3_nt	cdr3_aa
TRBV7-2	NA	TRBJ2-3	15	NA	TGTGCCAGCAGCTTAGGGGGACTGAAAGGGGCTACGCAGTATTTT	CASSLGGLKGATQYF
TRBV27	NA	TRBJ1-5	15	once	TGTGCCAGCAGTTTATTTGCGGGGGTCAATCAGCCCCAGCATTTT	CASSLFAGVNQPQHF
TRBV13	NA	TRBJ2-3	14	once	TGTGCCAGCAGCTTAGGCCGGAGGGCAGATACGCAGTATTTT	CASSLGRRADTQYF
TRBV2	NA	TRBJ1-3	16	NA	TGTGCCAGCAGTGAATTGGGGGCCTACTCTGGAAACACCATATATTTT	CASSELGAYSGNTIYF
TRBV11-2	NA	TRBJ2-7	12	NA	TGTGCCAGCAGCTTAGCCAGCTACGAGCAGTACTTC	CASSLASYEQYF
TRBV3-1/TRBV3-2	TRBD1	TRBJ2-1	13	NA	TGTGCCAGCAGCCGACAGGGGGCCAATGAGCAGTTCTTC	CASSRQGANEQFF
TRBV6-1	NA	TRBJ2-6	15	NA	TGTGCCAGCAGTGGTGATAGCTCTGGGGCCAACGTCCTGACTTTC	CASSGDSSGANVLTF
TRBV2	NA	TRBJ2-5	15	many	TGTGCCAGCAGTGACTTCCGGGTTAGGCAAGAGACCCAGTACTTC	CASSDFRVRQETQYF
TRBV25-1	NA	TRBJ1-4	13	NA	TGTGCCAGCAGTGTGTCCCCGGAGGAAAAACTGTTTTTT	CASSVSPEEKLFF
TRBV5-1	NA	TRBJ2-5	16	NA	TGCGCCAGCAGCTTGGAGGATTGGGCGCCCCCGCACTCCCAGTACTTC	CASSLEDWAPPHSQYF
TRBV5-4	NA	TRBJ1-1	12	NA	TGTGCCAGCAGCCATTCGAACACTGAAGCTTTCTTT	CASSHSNTEAFF